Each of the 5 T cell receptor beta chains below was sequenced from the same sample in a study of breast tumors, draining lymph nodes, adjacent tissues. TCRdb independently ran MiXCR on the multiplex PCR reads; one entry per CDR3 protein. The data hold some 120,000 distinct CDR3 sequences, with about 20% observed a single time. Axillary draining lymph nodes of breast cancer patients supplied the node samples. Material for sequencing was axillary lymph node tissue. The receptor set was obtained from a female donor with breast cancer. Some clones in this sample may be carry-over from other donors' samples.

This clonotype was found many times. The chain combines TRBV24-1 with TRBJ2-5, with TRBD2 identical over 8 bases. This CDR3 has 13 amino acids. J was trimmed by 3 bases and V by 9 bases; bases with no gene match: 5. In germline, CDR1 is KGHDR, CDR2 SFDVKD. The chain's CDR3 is CATCAGGEETQYF. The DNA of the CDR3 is TGTGCCACCTGTGCGGGGGGCGAAGAGACCCAGTACTTC.

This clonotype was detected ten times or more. The CDR3, as DNA: TGTGCCAGCAGCGCGGGACAGGGCGCGGCCAACGTCCTGACTTTC. Its protein product is CASSAGQGAANVLTF. V usage is TRBV7-8 and J usage is TRBJ2-6; 9 bases align to TRBD1. With V trimmed by 5 bases and J by 6 bases, 5 bases remained unmatched. The CDR3 has 15 residues. Germline loops: CDR1 SGHVS, CDR2 FQNEAQ. Supplemented by reference TRBV7-8 and TRBJ2-6, the full variable domain reads GAGVSQSPRYKVAKRGQDVALRCDPISGHVSLFWYQQALGQGPEFLTYFQNEAQLDKSGLPSDRFFAERPEGSVSTLKIQRTQQEDSAVYLCASSAGQGAANVLTFGAGSRLTVL.

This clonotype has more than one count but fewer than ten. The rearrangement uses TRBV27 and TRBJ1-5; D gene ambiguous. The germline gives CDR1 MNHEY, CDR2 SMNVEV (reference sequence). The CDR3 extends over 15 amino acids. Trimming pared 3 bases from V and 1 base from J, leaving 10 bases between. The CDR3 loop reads CASSFLGKSNQPQHF. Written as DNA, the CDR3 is TGTGCCAGCAGTTTTCTAGGGAAGAGCAATCAGCCCCAGCATTTT.

The DNA for the CDR3 is TGTGCCAGCAGTTCCCCTTATTCACCCCTCCACTTT. The encoded protein is CASSSPYSPLHF. This chain links TRBV28 with TRBJ1-6; D not certain. This CDR3 has 12 amino acids. V dropped 4 bases and J dropped 8 bases, with 6 bases sitting between them. Germline V lookup: CDR1 MDHEN, CDR2 SYDVKM.

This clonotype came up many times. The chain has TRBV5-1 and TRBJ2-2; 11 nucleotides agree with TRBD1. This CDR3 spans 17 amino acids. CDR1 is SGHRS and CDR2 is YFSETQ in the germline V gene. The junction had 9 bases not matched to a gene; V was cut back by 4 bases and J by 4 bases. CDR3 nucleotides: TGCGCCAGCAGCCCAGGACAGGGGGCTGTGGCCACCGGGGAGCTGTTTTTT. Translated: CASSPGQGAVATGELFF.